The 25 T cell receptor beta chains listed next were all sequenced from one sample in a study of T cells after yellow fever vaccination. MiXCR, run by TCRdb on the 5' RACE reads, gives a single entry per CDR3 protein. The sample has fewer than 350,000 distinct CDR3 sequences; 8.7% are singletons. The sequences come from PBMCs, collected on the day of the first yellow fever vaccination. The receptors were sampled from a man aged 18 to 30 who received the YFV17D yellow fever vaccine.

This chain uses TRBV28 with TRBJ1-5; D may be TRBD1 (5 bases). Germline lookup yields CDR1 MDHEN and CDR2 SYDVKM. The CDR3 covers 16 residues. V lost 10 bases and J 0 bases, leaving 19 bases between the germline ends. CDR3 sequence (DNA): TGTGCCACCAAATTTGTTCCGGGACGTAGCAATCAGCCCCAGCATTTT. Amino acid sequence: CATKFVPGRSNQPQHF. The variable domain in full, with the rest retrieved from reference TRBV28 and TRBJ1-5, is DVKVTQSSRYLVKRTGEKVFLECVQDMDHENMFWYRQDPGLGLRLIYFSYDVKMKEKGDIPEGYSVSREKKERFSLILESASTNQTSMYLCATKFVPGRSNQPQHFGDGTRLSIL.

This clonotype has a handful of counts. The J gene is TRBJ2-7, the V gene TRBV20-1, with a weak D call TRBD1 (6 bases). CDR3 length: 15 amino acids. The germline V and J ends were trimmed by 1 base and 3 bases, with 16 bases remaining between them. In germline, CDR1 is DFQATT, CDR2 SNEGSKA (reference sequence). CDR3 residues: CSARGIGRGFYEQYF. CDR3 in DNA: TGCAGTGCTAGAGGGATAGGCAGGGGATTCTACGAGCAGTACTTC.

This clonotype occurred a few times. V and J are TRBV14 and TRBJ2-1; 16 bases map to TRBD2. CDR1 and CDR2 (germline): SGHDN, FVKESK. The ends lost 6 bases at V and 1 base at J; junction bases unmatched: 6. The CDR3 spans 18 residues. The CDR3 nucleotides read TGTGCCAGCAGACCCGGGACTAGCGGGGGGGGTTCCTACAATGAGCAGTTCTTC. The encoded protein is CASRPGTSGGGSYNEQFF.

This sequence joins TRBV7-8 and TRBJ2-3, with D possibly matching TRBD2 (6 bases). V was shortened by 5 bases and J by 1 base, with 13 bases between the two germline ends. CDR1 SGHVS and CDR2 FQNEAQ come from the germline V gene. The CDR3 loop spans 15 amino acids. CDR3 loop: CASSPGTLGTDTQYF. CDR3 nucleotides: TGTGCCAGCAGCCCCGGGACTTTGGGCACAGATACGCAGTATTTT.

The chain is built from TRBV7-2 and TRBJ2-1; D gene ambiguous. Per germline, CDR1 SGHTA and CDR2 FQGNSA. CDR3 length: 15 amino acids. Trimming stripped 5 bases from V and 0 bases from J, with 11 bases between. The CDR3 protein is CASSLDQSSYNEQFF. The CDR3 bases are TGTGCCAGCAGCCTAGACCAAAGCTCCTACAATGAGCAGTTCTTC.

Only a few counts were recorded for this clonotype. The chain links TRBV20-1 to TRBJ2-1; the match to TRBD1 covers 9 bases. CDR1 and CDR2 from the germline V gene are DFQATT and SNEGSKA (reference sequence). CDR3 length: 12 residues. The V and J ends lost 5 bases and 10 bases, in that order; junction bases with no gene match: 6. DNA of the CDR3: TGCAGTGCTGGCGGACAGGGGCACGAGCAGTTCTTC. Protein sequence: CSAGGQGHEQFF.

This clonotype was counted many times. The chain links TRBV24-1 to TRBJ2-3; perhaps TRBD1 as D (5 bases). The CDR3 consists of 12 residues. The V end was cut by 7 bases, the J end by 6 bases, with 10 bases between. Germline CDR1 is KGHDR and CDR2 is SFDVKD. This CDR3 is CATSANRDTQYF. The CDR3, as DNA: TGTGCCACCAGCGCTAACAGGGATACGCAGTATTTT.

V and J are TRBV6-2 or TRBV6-3 and TRBJ1-5; D not certain. The CDR3 loop spans 14 amino acids. CDR1 and CDR2 (germline): MNHEY, SVGEGT. V lost 7 bases and J 3 bases, leaving 13 bases between the germline ends. In nucleotides, the CDR3 is TGTGCCAGCACCCCGGGTGGCCACAATCAGCCCCAGCATTTT. Translating it yields CASTPGGHNQPQHF.

This clonotype occurred a few times. The chain combines TRBV29-1 with TRBJ1-1; TRBD1 matches 8 bases. The germline CDR1 and CDR2 sequences are SQVTM and ANQGSEA. This CDR3 has 14 residues. J was trimmed by 3 bases and V by 7 bases; bases with no gene match: 10. The CDR3 protein is CSATRQGRDTEAFF. The CDR3 nucleotides are TGCAGCGCTACCCGACAGGGGAGGGACACTGAAGCTTTCTTT.

The J gene is TRBJ2-7, the V gene TRBV7-8; the D is unclear. V gave up 0 bases and J gave up 7 bases, with 10 bases separating them. The CDR3 totals 13 residues. Per germline, CDR1 SGHVS and CDR2 FQNEAQ. CDR3 nucleotide sequence: TGTGCCAGCAGCTTAGCGCAGAGGAAAGAGCAGTACTTC. This gives the protein CASSLAQRKEQYF.

This clonotype has only a few counts. This rearrangement joins TRBV6-5 to TRBJ1-6; D is undetermined. From germline, CDR1 is MNHEY and CDR2 SVGAGI. This CDR3 comprises 15 residues. Deletions cut 2 bases from V and 10 bases from J, with 15 bases between. CDR3 DNA sequence: TGTGCCAGCAGTTACGTCGGGAGCCGGATCTCACCCCTCCACTTT. Protein: CASSYVGSRISPLHF.

This clonotype has only a few counts. This rearrangement joins TRBV2 to TRBJ1-2, with D possibly matching TRBD1 (6 bases). Germline V gene data show CDR1 as SNHLY and CDR2 as FYNNEI. Trimming pared 3 bases from V and 3 bases from J, leaving 11 bases between. The CDR3 has 14 residues. The CDR3 loop reads CASSERGAHYGYTF. The CDR3 DNA sequence: TGTGCCAGCAGTGAGAGGGGGGCCCACTATGGCTACACCTTC. The variable domain in full, completed from reference TRBV2 and TRBJ1-2, reads EPEVTQTPSHQVTQMGQEVILRCVPISNHLYFYWYRQILGQKVEFLVSFYNNEISEKSEIFDDQFSVERPDGSNFTLKIRSTKLEDSAMYFCASSERGAHYGYTFGSGTRLTVV.

This clonotype was counted ten times or more. V and J are TRBV7-2 and TRBJ1-1, with D unresolved. Germline CDR1 reads SGHTA; CDR2 reads FQGNSA. Trimming removed 4 bases from V and 3 bases from J, with 9 bases in between. The CDR3 runs to 13 residues. The CDR3 nucleotides read TGTGCCAGCAGCTCCAGGTGGGACACTGAAGCTTTCTTT. This gives the protein CASSSRWDTEAFF.

This clonotype was picked up many times. This chain connects TRBV19 to TRBJ1-5; D not certain. The CDR3 has 14 amino acids. The ends were cut back, 2 bases at V and 0 bases at J, with 5 bases in the middle. Germline V lookup: CDR1 LNHDA, CDR2 SQIVND (reference sequence). The CDR3 loop reads CASSIQISNQPQHF. CDR3 coding DNA: TGTGCCAGTAGTATACAGATTAGCAATCAGCCCCAGCATTTT.

This clonotype came up many times. The chain combines TRBV20-1 with TRBJ2-1; 12 bases line up with TRBD2. The germline V gene has CDR1 DFQATT and CDR2 SNEGSKA (reference sequence). The length of the CDR3 is 15 residues. The junction had 9 bases not matched to a gene; V was cut back by 6 bases and J by 6 bases. The CDR3 DNA is TGCAGTGCCCAACCCTCTAGCGGGGGGGCCAATGAGCAGTTCTTC. Protein: CSAQPSSGGANEQFF.

This clonotype was observed at least ten times. This chain connects TRBV20-1 to TRBJ2-5, with D perhaps assigned TRBD1 or TRBD2 (6 bases each). This CDR3 region has 18 residues. V lost 0 bases and J 0 bases, leaving 20 bases between the germline ends. Germline loops: CDR1 DFQATT, CDR2 SNEGSKA (reference sequence). The CDR3 protein is CSARDLEGGSTHQETQYF. CDR3 nucleotide sequence: TGCAGTGCTAGAGATCTTGAGGGGGGTTCGACGCACCAAGAGACCCAGTACTTC.

This clonotype has at least ten counts. The chain uses TRBV19 and TRBJ2-1; D is possibly TRBD2 (5 bases). Germline V gives CDR1 LNHDA, CDR2 SQIVND (reference sequence). CDR3 size: 12 residues. The germline V and J ends were trimmed by 4 bases and 6 bases, with 7 bases remaining between them. CDR3: CASSRTSNEQFF. CDR3 DNA: TGTGCCAGTAGTAGAACTAGCAATGAGCAGTTCTTC.

The rearrangement uses TRBV5-1 and TRBJ1-1, with D possibly matching TRBD1 (5 bases). CDR1 and CDR2 (germline): SGHRS, YFSETQ. Trimming shortened V by 0 bases and J by 5 bases, and 11 bases separated the two germline ends. There are 14 residues in the CDR3. CDR3 bases: TGCGCCAGCAGCTTGGCCATGGGGGGGACTGAAGCTTTCTTT. Translation: CASSLAMGGTEAFF.

V is TRBV7-2 and J is TRBJ2-3; 12 bases align to TRBD2. Germline CDR1 SGHTA, CDR2 FQGNSA. The trim removed 0 bases at V and 5 bases at J, leaving 6 bases unmatched. The CDR3 runs to 17 residues. The CDR3 loop reads CASSLALAGGLGDTQYF. In nucleotides, the CDR3 is TGTGCCAGCAGCTTAGCTCTAGCGGGGGGGCTCGGAGATACGCAGTATTTT.

This clonotype has ten or more counts. The rearrangement links TRBV7-2 to TRBJ2-3; D call uncertain. This CDR3 comprises 11 residues. The germline gives CDR1 SGHTA, CDR2 FQGNSA. Trimming removed 6 bases from V and 6 bases from J, with 7 bases in between. For the CDR3, the DNA is TGTGCCAGCAGTTTATCCGATACGCAGTATTTT. It specifies CASSLSDTQYF.

The genes are TRBV6-5 and TRBJ2-2; 10 nucleotides line up with TRBD2. The V gene's germline CDR1 is MNHEY and CDR2 SVGAGI. V dropped 0 bases and J dropped 4; count of bases not matched to a gene: 2. There are 16 residues in the CDR3. DNA for the CDR3: TGTGCCAGCAGTTACTCGAGGACTAGCGGCACCGGGGAGCTGTTTTTT. This gives the protein CASSYSRTSGTGELFF.

This clonotype was counted a few times. The chain uses TRBV7-6 and TRBJ2-3; D remains ambiguous. Trimming cost V 1 base and J 0 bases, with 8 bases left between them. The CDR3 consists of 15 residues. Germline CDR1 SGHVS, CDR2 FNYEAQ. The CDR3, as DNA: TGTGCCAGCAGCTTAGTCGGATTTAGCACAGATACGCAGTATTTT. This gives the protein CASSLVGFSTDTQYF.

Only a few counts were recorded for this clonotype. This sequence joins TRBV20-1 and TRBJ1-1, with D perhaps TRBD1 (5 bases). Germline CDR1 and CDR2: DFQATT and SNEGSKA (reference sequence). The V end lost 5 bases, the J end lost 1 base, and 11 bases lay between the germline ends. This CDR3 has 13 residues. The CDR3 DNA reads as TGCAGTGCTCACCGGGACCGGAACACTGAAGCTTTCTTT. Its protein is CSAHRDRNTEAFF.

This clonotype was seen at least ten times. J is TRBJ1-5 and V is TRBV2; D might be TRBD1 (6 bases). Germline assignment: CDR1 SNHLY and CDR2 FYNNEI. This CDR3 comprises 14 residues. The V end lost 2 bases, the J end lost 7 bases, and 12 bases lay between the germline ends. CDR3: CASSELEGGQPQHF. In DNA form, the CDR3 reads TGTGCCAGCAGTGAACTAGAGGGGGGGCAGCCCCAGCATTTT.

Only a few counts were recorded for this clonotype. The V gene is TRBV9, the J gene TRBJ2-7; unclear D gene. The CDR3 consists of 11 residues. Trimming removed 0 bases from V and 6 bases from J, with 4 bases in between. CDR1 is SGDLS, CDR2 YYNGEE, per germline. This CDR3 reads CASSVGAEQYF. DNA of the CDR3: TGTGCCAGCAGCGTAGGTGCCGAGCAGTACTTC.